This T cell receptor (beta chain) was observed in a study of blood T cell repertoires in COVID-19. Study-level information: Both acute and convalescent COVID-19 samples were obtained from the United States, Italy and Spain.

Original processing notes: Amplified reference gene primers provided the basis for estimating nucleated cell counts. The method was immunoSEQ multiplex PCR; TCRdb's version includes in-frame clones alone and lacks a portion of them. That table supplies the V and J calls and clone size; D and trimming were determined from the DNA. The table includes roughly 380,000 clones, over 75% detected once. CDR3 length equals 13 residues. V lost 4 bases and J lost 4, with 10 bases in between. CDR1 SGHAT and CDR2 FQDESV come from the germline V gene (reference sequence). Material: peripheral blood. V gene TRBV11-1 combines with J gene TRBJ1-2, with a weak D call TRBD1 (6 bases). This TCR was sampled from a woman between 40 and 55 years old with COVID-19, enrolled during active disease. The CDR3 is CASSYGQIYGYTF. In DNA, the CDR3 is TGTGCCAGCAGCTACGGACAGATCTATGGCTACACCTTC. The complete variable domain, with remaining parts taken from reference TRBV11-1 and TRBJ1-2, reads EAEVAQSPRYKITEKSQAVAFWCDPISGHATLYWYRQILGQGPELLVQFQDESVVDDSQLPKDRFSAERLKGVDSTLKIQPAELGDSAMYLCASSYGQIYGYTFGSGTRLTVV.